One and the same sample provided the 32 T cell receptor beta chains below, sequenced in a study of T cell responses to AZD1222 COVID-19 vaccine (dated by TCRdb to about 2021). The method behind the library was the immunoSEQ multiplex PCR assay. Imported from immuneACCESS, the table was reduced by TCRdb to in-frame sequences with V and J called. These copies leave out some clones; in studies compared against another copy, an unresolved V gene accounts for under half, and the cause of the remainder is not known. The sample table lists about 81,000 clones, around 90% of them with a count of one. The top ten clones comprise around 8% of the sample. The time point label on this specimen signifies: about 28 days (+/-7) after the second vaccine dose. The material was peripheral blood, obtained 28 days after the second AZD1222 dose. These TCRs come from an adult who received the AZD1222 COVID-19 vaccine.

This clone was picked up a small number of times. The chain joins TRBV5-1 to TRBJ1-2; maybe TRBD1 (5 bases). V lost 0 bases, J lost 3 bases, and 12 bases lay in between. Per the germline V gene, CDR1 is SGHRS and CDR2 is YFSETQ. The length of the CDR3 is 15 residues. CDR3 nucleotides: TGCGCCAGCAGCTTGGGCGGCAGGGAGCACTATGGCTACACCTTC. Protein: CASSLGGREHYGYTF.

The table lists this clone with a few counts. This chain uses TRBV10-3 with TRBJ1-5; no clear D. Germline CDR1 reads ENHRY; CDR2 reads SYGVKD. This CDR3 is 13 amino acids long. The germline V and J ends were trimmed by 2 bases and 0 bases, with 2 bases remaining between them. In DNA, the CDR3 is TGTGCCATCAGTGAGCGTAGCAATCAGCCCCAGCATTTT. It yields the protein CAISERSNQPQHF.

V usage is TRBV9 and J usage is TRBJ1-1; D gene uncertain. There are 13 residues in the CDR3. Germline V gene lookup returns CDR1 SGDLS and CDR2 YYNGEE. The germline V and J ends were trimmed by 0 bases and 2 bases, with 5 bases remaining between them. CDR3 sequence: CASSVEQNTEAFF. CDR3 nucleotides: TGTGCCAGCAGCGTAGAACAAAACACTGAAGCTTTCTTT.

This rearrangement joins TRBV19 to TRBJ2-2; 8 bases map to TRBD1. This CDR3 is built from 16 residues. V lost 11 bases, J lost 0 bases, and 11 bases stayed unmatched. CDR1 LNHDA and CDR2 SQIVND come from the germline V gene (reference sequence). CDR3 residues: CASGTGIIANTGELFF. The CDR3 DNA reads TGTGCCTCCGGGACAGGAATAATTGCGAACACCGGGGAGCTGTTTTTT.

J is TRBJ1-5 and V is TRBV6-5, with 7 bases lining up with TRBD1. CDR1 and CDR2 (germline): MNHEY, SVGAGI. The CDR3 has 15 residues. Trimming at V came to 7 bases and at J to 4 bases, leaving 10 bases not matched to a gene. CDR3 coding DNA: TGTGCCAGCACCCCGCTACAGGGGACGAATCAGCCCCAGCATTTT. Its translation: CASTPLQGTNQPQHF.

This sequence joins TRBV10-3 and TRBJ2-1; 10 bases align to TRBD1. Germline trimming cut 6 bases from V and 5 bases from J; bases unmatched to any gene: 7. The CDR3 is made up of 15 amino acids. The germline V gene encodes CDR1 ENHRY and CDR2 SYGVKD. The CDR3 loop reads CAIRTDRGENNEQFF. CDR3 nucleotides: TGTGCCATCAGAACGGACAGGGGGGAAAACAATGAGCAGTTCTTC.

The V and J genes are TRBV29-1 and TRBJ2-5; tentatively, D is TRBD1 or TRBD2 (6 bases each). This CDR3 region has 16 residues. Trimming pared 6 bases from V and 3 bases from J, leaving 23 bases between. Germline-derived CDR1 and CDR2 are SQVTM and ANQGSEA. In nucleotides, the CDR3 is TGCAGCGTACAGGCAGGGTTCGGGGGCACCGAAGAGACCCAGTACTTC. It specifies CSVQAGFGGTEETQYF.

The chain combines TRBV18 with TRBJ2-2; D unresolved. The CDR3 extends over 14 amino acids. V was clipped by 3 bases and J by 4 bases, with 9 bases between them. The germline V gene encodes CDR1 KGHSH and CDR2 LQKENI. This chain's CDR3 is CASSPPRLTGELFF. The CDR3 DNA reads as TGTGCCAGCTCACCCCCGCGGCTCACCGGGGAGCTGTTTTTT.

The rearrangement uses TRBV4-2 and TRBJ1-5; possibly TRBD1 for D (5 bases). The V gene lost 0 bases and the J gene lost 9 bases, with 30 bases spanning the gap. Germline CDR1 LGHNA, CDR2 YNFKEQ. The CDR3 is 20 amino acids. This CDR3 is CASSQDWGVLGPSQFGPQHF. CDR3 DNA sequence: TGTGCCAGCAGCCAAGATTGGGGGGTTTTAGGGCCCTCTCAGTTCGGGCCCCAGCATTTT.

The CDR3 nucleotides read TGTGCCAGCAGGGGACATCCAGGCTCTGGGGCCAACGTCCTGACTTTC. Protein sequence: CASRGHPGSGANVLTF. The chain carries TRBV2 and TRBJ2-6; a possible D gene is TRBD1 (6 bases). Trimming took off 6 bases at V and 0 bases at J, with 12 bases between the two ends. CDR1 and CDR2 from the germline V gene are SNHLY and FYNNEI. The CDR3 consists of 16 residues.

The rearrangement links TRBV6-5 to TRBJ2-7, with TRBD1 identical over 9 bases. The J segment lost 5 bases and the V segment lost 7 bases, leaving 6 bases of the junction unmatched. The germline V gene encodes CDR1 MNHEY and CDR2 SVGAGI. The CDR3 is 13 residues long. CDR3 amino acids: CASTGQGLNEQYF. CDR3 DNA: TGTGCCAGCACGGGACAGGGTCTCAACGAGCAGTACTTC.

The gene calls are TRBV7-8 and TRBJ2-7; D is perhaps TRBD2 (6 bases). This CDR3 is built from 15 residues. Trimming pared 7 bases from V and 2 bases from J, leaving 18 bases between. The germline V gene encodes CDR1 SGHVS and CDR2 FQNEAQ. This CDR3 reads CASTTLGGSPYEQYF. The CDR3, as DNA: TGTGCCAGCACCACCCTTGGAGGGTCCCCCTACGAGCAGTACTTC.

The CDR3 coding sequence is TGTGCCAGCAGTCCCCCCCCTTGGAACACCGGGGAGCTGTTTTTT. It encodes CASSPPPWNTGELFF. The chain uses TRBV27 and TRBJ2-2; D remains unclear. The CDR3 covers 15 residues. V was shortened by 5 bases and J by 1 base, with 11 bases between the two germline ends. The V gene's germline CDR1 is MNHEY and CDR2 SMNVEV (reference sequence).

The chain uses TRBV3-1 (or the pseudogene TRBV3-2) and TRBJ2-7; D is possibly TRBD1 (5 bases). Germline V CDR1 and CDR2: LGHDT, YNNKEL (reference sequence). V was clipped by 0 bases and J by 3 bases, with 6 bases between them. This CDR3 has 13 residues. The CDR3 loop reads CASSQDRDYEQYF. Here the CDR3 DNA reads TGTGCCAGCAGCCAAGACAGGGACTACGAGCAGTACTTC.

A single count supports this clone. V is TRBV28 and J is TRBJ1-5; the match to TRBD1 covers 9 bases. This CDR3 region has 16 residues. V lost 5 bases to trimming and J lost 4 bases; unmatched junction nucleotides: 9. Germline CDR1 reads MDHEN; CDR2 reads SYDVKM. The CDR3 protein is CASSGGAQGANQPQHF. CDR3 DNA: TGTGCCAGCAGTGGGGGGGCACAGGGGGCGAATCAGCCCCAGCATTTT.

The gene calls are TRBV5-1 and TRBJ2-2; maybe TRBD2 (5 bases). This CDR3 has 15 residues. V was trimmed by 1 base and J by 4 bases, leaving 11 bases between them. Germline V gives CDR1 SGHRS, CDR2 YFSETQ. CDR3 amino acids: CASSLTGLFTGELFF. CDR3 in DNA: TGCGCCAGCAGCTTGACGGGATTATTCACCGGGGAGCTGTTTTTT.

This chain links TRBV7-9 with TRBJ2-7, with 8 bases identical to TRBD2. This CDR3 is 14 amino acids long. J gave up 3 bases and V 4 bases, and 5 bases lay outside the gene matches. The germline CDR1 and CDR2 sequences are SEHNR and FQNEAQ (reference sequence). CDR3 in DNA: TGTGCCAGCAGCTCTGAGACTAGCGTCTACGAGCAGTACTTC. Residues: CASSSETSVYEQYF.

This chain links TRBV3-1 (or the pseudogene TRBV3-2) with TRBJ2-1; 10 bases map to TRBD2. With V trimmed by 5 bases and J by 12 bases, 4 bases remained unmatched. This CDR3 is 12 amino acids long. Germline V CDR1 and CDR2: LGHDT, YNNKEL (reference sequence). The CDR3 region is CASSTLAGGQFF. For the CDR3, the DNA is TGTGCCAGCAGCACCTTAGCGGGAGGGCAGTTCTTC.

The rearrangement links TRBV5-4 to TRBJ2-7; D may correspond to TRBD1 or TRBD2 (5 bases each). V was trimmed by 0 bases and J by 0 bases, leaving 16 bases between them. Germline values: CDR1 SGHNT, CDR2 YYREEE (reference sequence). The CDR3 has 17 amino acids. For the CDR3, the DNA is TGTGCCAGCAGCTTGGCAGGGAGCTCCTATATCTCCTACGAGCAGTACTTC. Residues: CASSLAGSSYISYEQYF.

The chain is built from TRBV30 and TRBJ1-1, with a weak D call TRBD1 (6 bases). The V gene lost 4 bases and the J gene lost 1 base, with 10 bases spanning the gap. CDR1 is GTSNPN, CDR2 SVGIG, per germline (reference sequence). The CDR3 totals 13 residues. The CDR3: CAWTGHPNTEAFF. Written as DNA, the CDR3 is TGTGCCTGGACGGGACATCCGAACACTGAAGCTTTCTTT.

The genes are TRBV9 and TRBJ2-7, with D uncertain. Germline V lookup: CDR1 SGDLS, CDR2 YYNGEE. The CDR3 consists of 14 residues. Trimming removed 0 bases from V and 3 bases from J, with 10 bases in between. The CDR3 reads CASSVVAGNYEQYF. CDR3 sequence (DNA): TGTGCCAGCAGCGTAGTTGCAGGCAACTACGAGCAGTACTTC.

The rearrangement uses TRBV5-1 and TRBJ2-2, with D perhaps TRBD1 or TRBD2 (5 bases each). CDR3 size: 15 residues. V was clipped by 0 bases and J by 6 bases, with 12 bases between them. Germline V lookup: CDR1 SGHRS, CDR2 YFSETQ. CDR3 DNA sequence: TGCGCCAGCAGCTTGGCGGGACCCCCCTCCGGGGAGCTGTTTTTT. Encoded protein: CASSLAGPPSGELFF.

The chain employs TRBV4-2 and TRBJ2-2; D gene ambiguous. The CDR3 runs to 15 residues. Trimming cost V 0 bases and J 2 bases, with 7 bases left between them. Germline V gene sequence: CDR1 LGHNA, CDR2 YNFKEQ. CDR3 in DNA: TGTGCCAGCAGCCAAGACCCATTTAACACCGGGGAGCTGTTTTTT. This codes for CASSQDPFNTGELFF.

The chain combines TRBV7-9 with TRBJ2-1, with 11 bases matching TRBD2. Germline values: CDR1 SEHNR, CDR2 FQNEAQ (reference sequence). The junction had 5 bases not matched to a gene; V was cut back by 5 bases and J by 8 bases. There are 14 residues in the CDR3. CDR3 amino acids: CASSPSGRRDEQFF. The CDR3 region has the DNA TGTGCCAGCAGCCCTAGCGGGAGGAGAGATGAGCAGTTCTTC. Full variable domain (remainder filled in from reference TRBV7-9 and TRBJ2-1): DTGVSQNPRHKITKRGQNVTFRCDPISEHNRLYWYRQTLGQGPEFLTYFQNEAQLEKSRLLSDRFSAERPKGSFSTLEIQRTEQGDSAMYLCASSPSGRRDEQFFGPGTRLTVL.

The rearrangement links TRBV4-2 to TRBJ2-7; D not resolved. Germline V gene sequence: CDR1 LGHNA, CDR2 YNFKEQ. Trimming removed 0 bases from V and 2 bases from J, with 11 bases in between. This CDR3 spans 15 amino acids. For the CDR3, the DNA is TGTGCCAGCAGCCAAGATCCAGCGCCAACCTACGAGCAGTACTTC. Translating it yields CASSQDPAPTYEQYF.

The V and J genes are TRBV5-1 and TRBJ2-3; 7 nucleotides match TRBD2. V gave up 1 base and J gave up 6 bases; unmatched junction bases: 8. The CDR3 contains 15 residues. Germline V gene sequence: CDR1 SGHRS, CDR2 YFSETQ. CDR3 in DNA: TGCGCCAGCAGCTTGTACTCGCGGGAGACGGATACGCAGTATTTT. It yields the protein CASSLYSRETDTQYF.

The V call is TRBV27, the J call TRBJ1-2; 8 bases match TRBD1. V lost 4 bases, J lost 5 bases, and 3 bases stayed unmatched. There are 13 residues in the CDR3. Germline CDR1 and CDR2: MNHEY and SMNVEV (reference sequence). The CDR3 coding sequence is TGTGCCAGCAGTTCGGGACAGGATTATGGCTACACCTTC. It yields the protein CASSSGQDYGYTF.

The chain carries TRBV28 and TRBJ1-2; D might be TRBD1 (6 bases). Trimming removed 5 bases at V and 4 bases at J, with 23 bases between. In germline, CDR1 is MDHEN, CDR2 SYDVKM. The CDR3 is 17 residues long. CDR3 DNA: TGTGCCAGCAGTAGTACAGGGAGGGGTGAGGGCAGCTATGGCTACACCTTC. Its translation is CASSSTGRGEGSYGYTF.

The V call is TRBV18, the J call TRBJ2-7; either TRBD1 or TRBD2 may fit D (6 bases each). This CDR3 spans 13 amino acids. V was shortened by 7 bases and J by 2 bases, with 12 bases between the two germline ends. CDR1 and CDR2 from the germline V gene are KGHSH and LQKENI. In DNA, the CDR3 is TGTGCCAGCTGCCCGGGGGACACCTACGAGCAGTACTTC. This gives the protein CASCPGDTYEQYF.

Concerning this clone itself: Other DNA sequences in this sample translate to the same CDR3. DNA for the CDR3: TGCGCCAGCAGCTTGGGAGGGACGGCGAACACTGAAGCTTTCTTT. Translated, it gives CASSLGGTANTEAFF. The rearrangement joins TRBV5-1 to TRBJ1-1, with D perhaps matching TRBD1 (5 bases). The V gene's germline CDR1 is SGHRS and CDR2 YFSETQ. The CDR3 spans 15 residues. V shed 0 bases and J shed 1 base, with 10 bases lying between them.

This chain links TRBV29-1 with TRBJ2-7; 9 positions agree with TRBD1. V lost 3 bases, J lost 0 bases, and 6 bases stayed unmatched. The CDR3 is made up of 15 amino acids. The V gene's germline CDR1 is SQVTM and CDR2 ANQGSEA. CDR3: CSVDLDRGSSYEQYF. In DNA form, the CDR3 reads TGCAGCGTTGACCTGGACAGGGGCAGCTCCTACGAGCAGTACTTC.

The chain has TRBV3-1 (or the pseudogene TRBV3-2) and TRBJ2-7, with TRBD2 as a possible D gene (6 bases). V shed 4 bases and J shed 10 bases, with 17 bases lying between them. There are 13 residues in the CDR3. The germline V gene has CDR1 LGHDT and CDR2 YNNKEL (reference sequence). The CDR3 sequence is CASSPTERAPQYF. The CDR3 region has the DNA TGTGCCAGCAGCCCGACGGAGCGGGCCCCACAGTACTTC.